This T cell receptor beta chain was sequenced during a study of control samples from healthy donors and cancer patients. Trimming took off 3 bases at V and 7 bases at J, with 7 bases between the two ends. Germline V gene sequence: CDR1 MNHEY, CDR2 SVGAGI. CDR3 length: 13 amino acids. Profiled with immunoSEQ multiplex PCR; TCRdb holds only in-frame clones, not every one. Of over 90,000 clones in the sample, approximately 90% are singletons; the top ten hold approximately 19%. This clone came up a few times. The sequencing sample was made of PBMCs. This sequence was found in a man in his fifties or sixties with lung cancer. The J gene is TRBJ1-6, the V gene TRBV6-5; D is uncertain. The CDR3 DNA sequence: TGTGCCAGCAGTTATGAAGGGAATTCACCCCTCCACTTT. It yields the protein CASSYEGNSPLHF.